The sequence of this T cell receptor beta chain was determined in a study of identical twins. Whole-study results and caveats: Part of the zero-insertion signal could reflect confounding by invariant MAIT and iNKT cells. The analysis was cross-sectional rather than longitudinal within donors.

About this clonotype: Its target is not known.

TCRdb reanalysed the 5' RACE reads using MiXCR and keeps one entry per CDR3 protein. The repertoire includes fewer than 550,000 distinct CDR3 sequences, 14% of them detected once, and about 0.97% sits in the top ten. CDR1 and CDR2 from the germline V gene are SGHTA and FQGNSA. The V and J ends lost 4 bases and 3 bases respectively, with 14 bases between them. The CDR3 contains 15 residues. This same sample was also taken into another study, of yellow fever vaccine responses in identical twins.

V usage is TRBV7-2 and J usage is TRBJ2-3; D tentatively fits TRBD1 or TRBD2 (6 bases each). Sequencing was done on a sample of CD4+ T cells sorted from blood. The clonotype was recovered from a woman under 30 in good health. The CDR3 bases are TGTGCCAGCAGCTCCCTGGGGGGCCGTACAGATACGCAGTATTTT. It translates to CASSSLGGRTDTQYF.